This TCR beta chain derives from a study of neurological immune-mediated disorders. The study, taken as a whole, reports: No sharing of CDR3 amino acid sequences was observed among expanded clones across subjects, suggesting private repertoires in all groups.

Using its own MiXCR run on the 5' RACE reads, TCRdb lists one record per CDR3 protein. The sample holds approximately 40,000 distinct CDR3 sequences, about 9.3% seen once. This clonotype has ten or more counts. Its specificity is not known. Germline CDR1 is SGHRS and CDR2 is YFSETQ. V was trimmed by 0 bases and J by 7 bases, leaving 8 bases between them. The CDR3 has 13 residues. The chain recombines TRBV5-1 with TRBJ1-5, with a weak D call TRBD1 (5 bases). The TCR originated in a woman in her 30s with HTLV-1-associated myelopathy (HAM/TSP). The sequenced sample consisted of PBMCs. The CDR3 DNA sequence: TGCGCCAGCAGCTTGGACGGGGGACAGCCCCAGCATTTT. It encodes CASSLDGGQPQHF. The whole variable domain, filled in from reference TRBV5-1 and TRBJ1-5, reads KAGVTQTPRYLIKTRGQQVTLSCSPISGHRSVSWYQQTPGQGLQFLFEYFSETQRNKGNFPGRFSGRQFSNSRSEMNVSTLELGDSALYLCASSLDGGQPQHFGDGTRLSIL.